The 6 T cell receptor beta chains in this list originate from one sample, sequenced in a study of PD-L1 blockade in urothelial cancer. Some clones are missing from TCRdb's copy, which holds only in-frame ones; the method was immunoSEQ multiplex PCR. The table has about 63,000 clones, roughly 80% seen once. As to time point: pretreatment peripheral blood. The sample here was PBMCs, taken around atezolizumab (anti-PD-L1) treatment. The receptors were gathered from a man aged 65 to 85 with urothelial cancer.

The V and J genes are TRBV5-1 and TRBJ2-5; 7 bases align to TRBD2. The CDR3 spans 16 residues. V lost 0 bases and J lost 2; bases outside the gene matches: 7. Germline lookup yields CDR1 SGHRS and CDR2 YFSETQ. Here the CDR3 reads CASSLGIAGGQETQYF. The DNA of the CDR3 is TGCGCCAGCAGCTTGGGAATAGCGGGCGGGCAAGAGACCCAGTACTTC. The variable domain in full, with the rest retrieved from reference TRBV5-1 and TRBJ2-5, is KAGVTQTPRYLIKTRGQQVTLSCSPISGHRSVSWYQQTPGQGLQFLFEYFSETQRNKGNFPGRFSGRQFSNSRSEMNVSTLELGDSALYLCASSLGIAGGQETQYFGPGTRLLVL.

The genes are TRBV5-1 and TRBJ2-3; D unclear. CDR1 is SGHRS, CDR2 YFSETQ, per germline. The CDR3 sequence is 14 residues long. V dropped 4 bases and J dropped 1 base, with 10 bases sitting between them. The CDR3 bases are TGCGCCAGCAGCCGAGGTTGGGGCACAGATACGCAGTATTTT. Translated, it gives CASSRGWGTDTQYF.

The V gene is TRBV10-3, the J gene TRBJ2-7; the D gene is possibly TRBD1 (6 bases). Germline V gene lookup returns CDR1 ENHRY and CDR2 SYGVKD. This CDR3 is built from 15 residues. The ends were cut back, 7 bases at V and 4 bases at J, with 20 bases in the middle. The CDR3 loop reads CAIKAGESLWYEQYF. DNA of the CDR3: TGTGCCATCAAGGCAGGGGAAAGTTTGTGGTACGAGCAGTACTTC.

The chain has TRBV19 and TRBJ2-1; 7 positions agree with TRBD2. This CDR3 spans 14 amino acids. J gave up 0 bases and V 6 bases, and 2 bases lay outside the gene matches. Germline V gene data show CDR1 as LNHDA and CDR2 as SQIVND (reference sequence). CDR3 DNA sequence: TGTGCCAGTAGCGGCGGGAGCTCCTACAATGAGCAGTTCTTC. Amino acid sequence: CASSGGSSYNEQFF.

In its sample, this clone was seen a few times. This rearrangement joins TRBV4-3 to TRBJ2-1; D is possibly TRBD2 (5 bases). Germline CDR1 LGHNA, CDR2 YSLEER. With 0 bases removed from V and 9 bases from J, the gap between germline ends came to 9 bases. CDR3 length equals 13 residues. CDR3 in amino acids: CASSQDRGFEQFF. For the CDR3, the DNA is TGCGCCAGCAGCCAAGATCGGGGATTTGAGCAGTTCTTC.

This chain joins TRBV5-4 and TRBJ2-1, with 8 bases identical to TRBD2. This CDR3 region has 17 residues. With 1 base clipped from V and 0 bases from J, the junction kept 6 bases outside the gene matches. Germline CDR1 and CDR2: SGHNT and YYREEE (reference sequence). The CDR3 loop is CASSLTIAGSSYNEQFF. The CDR3 DNA is TGTGCCAGCAGCTTGACAATAGCGGGAAGCTCCTACAATGAGCAGTTCTTC.